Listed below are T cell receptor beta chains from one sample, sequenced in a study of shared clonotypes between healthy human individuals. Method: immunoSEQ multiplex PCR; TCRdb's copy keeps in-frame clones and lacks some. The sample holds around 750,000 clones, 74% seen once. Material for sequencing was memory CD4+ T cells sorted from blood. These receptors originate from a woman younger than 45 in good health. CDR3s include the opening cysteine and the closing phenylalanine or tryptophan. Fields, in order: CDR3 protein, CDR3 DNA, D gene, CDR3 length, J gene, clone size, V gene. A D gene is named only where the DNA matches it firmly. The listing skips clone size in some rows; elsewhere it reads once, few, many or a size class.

CASSLYGTNNEQFF,TGTGCCAGCAGTTTATACGGGACGAACAATGAGCAGTTCTTC,NA,14,TRBJ2-1,NA,TRBV28
CASSPQGNTEAFF,TGTGCCAGTAGCCCTCAGGGTAACACTGAAGCTTTCTTT,NA,13,TRBJ1-1,NA,TRBV19
CAGVLAADVAGELFF,TGTGCCGGAGTCCTAGCGGCCGATGTTGCAGGGGAGCTGTTTTTT,TRBD2,15,TRBJ2-2,NA,TRBV30
CAWSLAGATGELFF,TGTGCCTGGAGCTTAGCGGGAGCTACCGGGGAGCTGTTTTTT,TRBD2,14,TRBJ2-2,NA,TRBV30
CASSQLPPTRLAGGEETQYF,TGCGCCAGCAGCCAACTCCCCCCCACTAGACTAGCGGGAGGTGAAGAGACCCAGTACTTC,TRBD2,20,TRBJ2-5,NA,TRBV4-1
CAISERGSGSGELFF,TGTGCCATCAGTGAGCGGGGGAGTGGTTCCGGGGAGCTGTTTTTT,NA,15,TRBJ2-2,NA,TRBV10-3
CASTLDRYSNQPQHF,TGTGCCAGCACCTTGGACAGGTATAGCAATCAGCCCCAGCATTTT,TRBD1,15,TRBJ1-5,NA,TRBV6-1
CASTDISGNTIYF,TGCGCCAGCACCGACATCTCTGGAAACACCATATATTTT,NA,13,TRBJ1-3,NA,TRBV5-1
CASSLGTVNTGELFF,TGCGCCAGCAGCTTAGGGACAGTTAACACCGGGGAGCTGTTTTTT,TRBD1,15,TRBJ2-2,NA,TRBV5-1
CASGKREGTDTQYF,TGTGCCAGCGGTAAGCGGGAGGGCACAGATACGCAGTATTTT,TRBD2,14,TRBJ2-3,few,TRBV5-4
CAISESAASGDNNEQFF,TGTGCCATCAGTGAGTCAGCGGCTAGCGGGGATAACAATGAGCAGTTCTTC,TRBD2,17,TRBJ2-1,few,TRBV10-3
CASITEGANYEQYF,TGTGCCAGTATAACAGAGGGGGCAAACTACGAGCAGTACTTC,TRBD1,14,TRBJ2-7,NA,TRBV7-8
CASSIFTSSYNEQFF,TGTGCCAGTAGTATTTTCACGAGCTCCTACAATGAGCAGTTCTTC,NA,15,TRBJ2-1,few,TRBV19
CASSLWTGATTGEAFF,TGTGCCAGCAGCTTATGGACAGGGGCCACTACTGGTGAAGCTTTCTTT,TRBD1,16,TRBJ1-1,once,TRBV11-2
CASIFSGPPPPYYEQYF,TGCGCCAGCATTTTTAGCGGACCCCCCCCACCCTACTACGAGCAGTACTTC,NA,17,TRBJ2-7,NA,TRBV10-2
CASRPQGARLVYGYTF,TGTGCCAGCAGACCACAGGGGGCCCGGTTGGTTTATGGCTACACCTTC,TRBD1,16,TRBJ1-2,NA,TRBV28
CAISERGENYGYTF,TGTGCCATCAGTGAGCGGGGGGAGAACTATGGCTACACCTTC,NA,14,TRBJ1-2,few,TRBV10-3
CASSVGGTGELFF,TGCGCCAGCAGTGTGGGAGGGACCGGGGAGCTGTTTTTT,TRBD2,13,TRBJ2-2,NA,TRBV10-2
CASSSYTGGNQPQHF,TGTGCCAGCAGTTCCTATACAGGGGGCAATCAGCCCCAGCATTTT,TRBD1,15,TRBJ1-5,NA,TRBV28
CASSYQEASNEKLFF,TGTGCCAGTAGCTATCAGGAGGCCTCTAATGAAAAACTGTTTTTT,NA,15,TRBJ1-4,few,TRBV19
CASSFRQEGLSQYF,TGCGCCAGCAGCTTTCGACAGGAGGGACTGTCCCAGTACTTC,NA,14,TRBJ2-5,few,TRBV5-1
CASRSRGLANTEAFF,TGTGCCAGCAGATCCCGTGGGCTGGCGAACACTGAAGCTTTCTTT,NA,15,TRBJ1-1,NA,TRBV11-2
CASSFGTEAFF,TGTGCCAGCAGTTTTGGCACTGAAGCTTTCTTT,NA,11,TRBJ1-1,NA,TRBV6-6
CASSPDRVYGYTF,TGCGCCAGCAGCCCGGACAGGGTCTATGGCTACACCTTC,TRBD1,13,TRBJ1-2,many,TRBV5-1
CASSLAGTGDYEQYF,TGTGCCAGCAGCTTGGCCGGGACAGGAGACTACGAGCAGTACTTC,TRBD1,15,TRBJ2-7,NA,TRBV5-6
CASRRAAGLANEQYF,TGTGCCAGTAGGAGAGCTGCGGGACTAGCAAACGAGCAGTACTTC,TRBD2,15,TRBJ2-7,NA,TRBV19
CASSPIPITNQPQHF,TGTGCCAGCTCACCGATCCCGATAACGAATCAGCCCCAGCATTTT,NA,15,TRBJ1-5,NA,TRBV18
CASSQPGQRNTEAFF,TGTGCCAGCAGCCAACCAGGACAGAGAAACACTGAAGCTTTCTTT,NA,15,TRBJ1-1,NA,TRBV4-2
CASSSALDRLGRPMNTEAFF,TGTGCCAGCAGCTCAGCCTTAGATCGCCTGGGGCGTCCCATGAACACTGAAGCTTTCTTT,NA,20,TRBJ1-1,NA,TRBV7-2
CASSAAGSGSIHNEQFF,TGTGCCAGCAGTGCGGCGGGTAGCGGGAGTATCCACAATGAGCAGTTCTTC,TRBD2,17,TRBJ2-1,NA,TRBV6-1
CASSQRTSGRAPYNEQFF,TGTGCCAGCTCCCAACGGACTAGCGGGAGGGCCCCCTACAATGAGCAGTTCTTC,TRBD2,18,TRBJ2-1,NA,TRBV9
CASSLGLAGGYNEQFF,TGTGCCAGCAGCTTAGGACTAGCGGGAGGGTACAATGAGCAGTTCTTC,TRBD2,16,TRBJ2-1,NA,TRBV7-9
CASSKGGGRGLTDTQYF,TGTGCCAGCAGCAAAGGAGGGGGTCGGGGGCTCACAGATACGCAGTATTTT,NA,17,TRBJ2-3,many,TRBV21-1
CASSVSPARGNTIYF,TGTGCCAGTAGTGTCTCTCCGGCCCGGGGAAACACCATATATTTT,NA,15,TRBJ1-3,NA,TRBV19
CASSLSWQGQETQYF,TGTGCCAGCAGTTTATCGTGGCAGGGCCAAGAGACCCAGTACTTC,NA,15,TRBJ2-5,NA,TRBV27
CASSQHPGEVMETQYF,TGCGCCAGCAGCCAGCACCCAGGGGAGGTGATGGAGACCCAGTACTTC,NA,16,TRBJ2-5,many,TRBV5-1
CASGQGTSYNEQFF,TGCGCCAGCGGACAGGGTACCTCCTACAATGAGCAGTTCTTC,TRBD1,14,TRBJ2-1,NA,TRBV5-1
CASSTDRGPYEQYF,TGTGCCAGTAGTACCGACAGGGGGCCCTACGAGCAGTACTTC,TRBD1,14,TRBJ2-7,NA,TRBV19
CASSKFTGYEQYF,TGTGCCAGCAGCAAGTTTACAGGGTACGAGCAGTACTTC,NA,13,TRBJ2-7,NA,TRBV5-6
CAWNSATGNTIYF,TGTGCCTGGAACTCAGCCACTGGAAACACCATATATTTT,NA,13,TRBJ1-3,NA,TRBV30
CAIKDAGGPAGQPQHF,TGTGCCATCAAAGATGCAGGGGGACCCGCGGGTCAGCCCCAGCATTTT,TRBD1,16,TRBJ1-5,NA,TRBV10-3
CASSVATQTYNEQFF,TGTGCCAGCAGCGTAGCTACCCAAACCTACAATGAGCAGTTCTTC,NA,15,TRBJ2-1,NA,TRBV9
CATSRVRDNQPQHF,TGTGCCACCAGCAGAGTTCGGGACAATCAGCCCCAGCATTTT,NA,14,TRBJ1-5,NA,TRBV15
CASSRYSGTSYEQYF,TGTGCCAGCAGTAGGTACTCCGGGACCTCCTACGAGCAGTACTTC,NA,15,TRBJ2-7,NA,TRBV28
CASSAREQHGELFF,TGTGCCAGCAGCGCGAGGGAGCAACACGGGGAGCTGTTTTTT,NA,14,TRBJ2-2,NA,TRBV11-1
CASSGTGTGSTEAFF,TGTGCCAGCAGTGGAACCGGGACAGGGAGCACTGAAGCTTTCTTT,TRBD1,15,TRBJ1-1,NA,TRBV2
CASSFAVSGGAYEQYF,TGTGCCAGCAGCTTCGCTGTCTCGGGCGGAGCCTACGAGCAGTACTTC,NA,16,TRBJ2-7,NA,TRBV11-2
CASRERQPPYEQYF,TGTGCCAGCAGGGAGAGACAGCCGCCCTACGAGCAGTACTTC,NA,14,TRBJ2-7,NA,TRBV2
CASSSGLAGVVGEQYF,TGTGCCAGCAGCTCCGGACTAGCGGGAGTGGTTGGTGAGCAGTACTTC,TRBD2,16,TRBJ2-7,NA,TRBV7-8
CASSPRGGLTQETQYF,TGTGCCAGCAGCCCGAGAGGGGGACTAACCCAAGAGACCCAGTACTTC,NA,16,TRBJ2-5,few,TRBV7-2
CASQLKRTDTQYF,TGTGCCAGCCAGCTCAAGAGGACAGATACGCAGTATTTT,NA,13,TRBJ2-3,NA,TRBV27
CASRLAGLHNEQFF,TGCGCCAGCAGGCTAGCGGGGCTGCACAATGAGCAGTTCTTC,TRBD2,14,TRBJ2-1,NA,TRBV10-2
CASSPPGLETQYF,TGTGCCAGCAGCCCCCCCGGGCTGGAGACCCAGTACTTC,NA,13,TRBJ2-5,NA,TRBV5-4